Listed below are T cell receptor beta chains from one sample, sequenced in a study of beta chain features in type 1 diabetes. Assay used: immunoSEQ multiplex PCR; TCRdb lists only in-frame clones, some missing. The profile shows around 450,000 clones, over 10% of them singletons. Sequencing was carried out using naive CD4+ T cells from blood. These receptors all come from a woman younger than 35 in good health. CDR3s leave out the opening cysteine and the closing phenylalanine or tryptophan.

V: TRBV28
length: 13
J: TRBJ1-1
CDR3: ASSQPGTGILEAF

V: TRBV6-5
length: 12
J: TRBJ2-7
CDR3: ASRTPGQTYEQY

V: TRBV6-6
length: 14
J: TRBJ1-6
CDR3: ASRLEGGSYNSPLH

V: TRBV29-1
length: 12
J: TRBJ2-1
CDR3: SVVRVGMVDEQF

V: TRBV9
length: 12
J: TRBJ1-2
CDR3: ASSVDQGLYGYT

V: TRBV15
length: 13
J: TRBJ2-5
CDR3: ATTVTRRNQETQY

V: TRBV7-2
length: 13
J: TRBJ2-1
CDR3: ASSPLVASGNEQF

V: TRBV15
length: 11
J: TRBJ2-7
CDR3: ATSRDGGYEQY

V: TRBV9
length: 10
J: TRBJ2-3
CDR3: ASGRGTDTQY

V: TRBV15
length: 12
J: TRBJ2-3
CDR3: ATSRGRSTDTQY

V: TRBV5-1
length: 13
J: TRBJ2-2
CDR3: ASIWLAGSTGELF

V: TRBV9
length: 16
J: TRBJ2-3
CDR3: ASSVDGRQGAQQDTQY

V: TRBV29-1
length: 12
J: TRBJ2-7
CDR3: SVASGQGSDEQY

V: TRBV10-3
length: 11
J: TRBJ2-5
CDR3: AISESGGETQY

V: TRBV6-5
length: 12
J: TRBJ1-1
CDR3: ASSLGGGATEAF

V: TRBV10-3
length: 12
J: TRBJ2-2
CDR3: AIWTGKNTGELF

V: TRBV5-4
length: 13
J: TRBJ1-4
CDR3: ASSLGGATNEKLF

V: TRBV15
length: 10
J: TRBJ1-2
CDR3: ATRETGGGYT

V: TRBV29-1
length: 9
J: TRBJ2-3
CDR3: SVPSGKTQY

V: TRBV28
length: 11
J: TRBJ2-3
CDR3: VASDRGTDTQY

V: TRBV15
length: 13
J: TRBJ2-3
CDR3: ATSRELAYTDTQY

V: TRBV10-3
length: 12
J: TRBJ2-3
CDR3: AIRAGEFTDTQY

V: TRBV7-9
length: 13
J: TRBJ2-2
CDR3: ASTPRGRGTGELF

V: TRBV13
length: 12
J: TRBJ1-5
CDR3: ASSLPGGNQPQH

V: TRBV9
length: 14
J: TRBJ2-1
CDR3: ASSVAGTVDYNEQF

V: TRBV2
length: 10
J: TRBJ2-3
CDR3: ASSFGVDTQY

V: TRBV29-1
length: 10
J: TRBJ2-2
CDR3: SVWTHTGELF

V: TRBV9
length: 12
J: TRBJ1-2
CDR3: ASSVGTGFYGYT

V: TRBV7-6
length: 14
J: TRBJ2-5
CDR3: ASSLGEVGAQETQY

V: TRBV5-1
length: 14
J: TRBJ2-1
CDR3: ASRRGLAASYNEQF

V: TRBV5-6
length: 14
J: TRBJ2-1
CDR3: ASSWTTGSSYNEQF

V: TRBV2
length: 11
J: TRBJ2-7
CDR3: ASKEKLSYEQY

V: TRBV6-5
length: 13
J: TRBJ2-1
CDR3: ASSNRLAGGNEQF

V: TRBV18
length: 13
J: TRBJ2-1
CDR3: ASSPGTGIYNEQF

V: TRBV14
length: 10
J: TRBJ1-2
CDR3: ASSQDGRVAH

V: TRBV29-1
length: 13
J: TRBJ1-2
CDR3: SVEDHRQEPYGYT

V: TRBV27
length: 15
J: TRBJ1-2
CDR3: ASSWRSPGGSNYGYT

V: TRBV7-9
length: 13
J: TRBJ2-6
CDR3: ASSRDRTGANVLT

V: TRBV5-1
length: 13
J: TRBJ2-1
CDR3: ASTPAGGSYNEQF